Listed below are T cell receptor beta chains from one sample, sequenced in a study of blood T cell repertoires in COVID-19. TCRdb keeps only in-frame clones here, not all; method: immunoSEQ multiplex PCR. The sample shows nearly 350,000 clones, about 90% of them seen only once. Sequenced sample: peripheral blood. Receptors originate from a woman aged 18-29 years who had recovered from COVID-19. CDR3s include the opening cysteine and the closing phenylalanine or tryptophan. A D gene is named only where the DNA matches it firmly. The size field is filled for only some rows; it gives once, few, many or a size class.

v_call	clone_size	j_call	d_call	cdr3_nt	cdr3_aa
TRBV4-2	NA	TRBJ1-5	TRBD1	TGTGCCAGCAGCCTACAGGACAGGGTAGATCAGCCCCAGCATTTT	CASSLQDRVDQPQHF
TRBV11-2	NA	TRBJ1-2	NA	TGTGCCAGCAGCCCGGGTCGGACTAACTATGGCTACACCTTC	CASSPGRTNYGYTF
TRBV9	NA	TRBJ1-4	NA	TGTGCCAGCAGCCCAACAGCAGCAACTAATGAAAAACTGTTTTTT	CASSPTAATNEKLFF
TRBV5-8	NA	TRBJ2-3	NA	TGTGCCAGCAGCTTGGTTTCAGCTAGTTCATCAGATACGCAGTATTTT	CASSLVSASSSDTQYF
TRBV9	NA	TRBJ2-2	NA	TGTGCCAGCAGCGTCGGACATACGAACACCGGGGAGCTGTTTTTT	CASSVGHTNTGELFF
TRBV11-3	NA	TRBJ1-4	NA	TGTGCCAGCAGCCCAGGGGTTGCGGATGAAAAACTGTTTTTT	CASSPGVADEKLFF
TRBV6-1	NA	TRBJ2-1	NA	TGTGCCAGCAGTGATAGGAGCTTGAGCTCCTACAATGAGCAGTTCTTC	CASSDRSLSSYNEQFF
TRBV7-8	NA	TRBJ1-2	NA	TGTGCCAGCGGCTCTCGGGTAGGATATGGCTACACCTTC	CASGSRVGYGYTF
TRBV11-3	NA	TRBJ2-1	NA	TGTGCCAGCAGTCGACACGGGGAGTACAATGAGCAGTTCTTC	CASSRHGEYNEQFF
TRBV3-1/TRBV3-2	NA	TRBJ2-1	TRBD2	TGTGCCAGCAGCCAAGGAGCGGGCGGGGGAGGTAGTGAGCAGTTCTTC	CASSQGAGGGGSEQFF
TRBV30	once	TRBJ2-1	TRBD2	TGTGCCTGGAGTGTCGGGACTAGCGGAGGAAGGCCGCAGTTCTTC	CAWSVGTSGGRPQFF
TRBV5-5	NA	TRBJ2-2	NA	TGTGCCAGCAGCTTATCTGCAGGGAGCGGGACCGGGGAGCTGTTTTTT	CASSLSAGSGTGELFF
TRBV7-2	NA	TRBJ1-2	NA	TGTGCCAGCAGCCTCCGAGTATATGATTCTAACTATGGCTACACCTTC	CASSLRVYDSNYGYTF
TRBV23-1	NA	TRBJ1-2	NA	TGCGCCAGCAGTACAGGGATTCAGAACTATGGCTACACCTTC	CASSTGIQNYGYTF
TRBV9	NA	TRBJ2-3	NA	TGTGCCAGCAGCGCCCTAACGGGGGGCGAGGGAGATACGCAGTATTTT	CASSALTGGEGDTQYF
TRBV27	NA	TRBJ1-2	TRBD1	TGTGCCAGCAAGGCGCTCCCGGGGACAGGTACTAACTATGGCTACACCTTC	CASKALPGTGTNYGYTF
TRBV6-5	NA	TRBJ1-5	NA	TGTGCCTGTCTTGCGGGGGCCGGTCAGCCCCAGCATTTT	CACLAGAGQPQHF
TRBV5-1	NA	TRBJ1-4	TRBD1	TGCGCCAGCAGTCGCCACAGGGGCGCAGCAACTAATGAAAAACTGTTTTTT	CASSRHRGAATNEKLFF
TRBV4-3	NA	TRBJ2-1	NA	TGCGCCAGCAGCCAAGATCTGGAGGGATTTTACAATGAGCAGTTCTTC	CASSQDLEGFYNEQFF
TRBV10-1	NA	TRBJ2-2	TRBD2	TGCGCCAGCAGCGGACTAGCGAGTACCGGGGAGCTGTTTTTT	CASSGLASTGELFF
TRBV7-9	NA	TRBJ2-1	NA	TGTGCCAGCAGCCCTCGCGGCGCCACCTACAATGAGCAGTTCTTC	CASSPRGATYNEQFF
TRBV4-1	NA	TRBJ2-5	TRBD2	TGCGCCAGCAGCCGCCCCCAAGCGGGAGGGCCGGCTGAGACCCAGTACTTC	CASSRPQAGGPAETQYF
TRBV24-1	NA	TRBJ1-1	TRBD1	TGTGCCACCAGTTCTGCAGGGGGCACTGAAGCTTTCTTT	CATSSAGGTEAFF
TRBV7-2	NA	TRBJ1-1	NA	TGTGCCAGCAGGCGCCTCGGGGGGATCACTGAAGCTTTCTTT	CASRRLGGITEAFF
TRBV20-1	NA	TRBJ2-3	NA	TGCAGTGCTAGAGGCAGGGATACGCAGTATTTT	CSARGRDTQYF
TRBV27	NA	TRBJ1-1	TRBD1	TGTGCCAGCAGTTTGGGGGGACAGGGAGGTGACACTGAAGCTTTCTTT	CASSLGGQGGDTEAFF
TRBV18	NA	TRBJ2-5	TRBD1	TGTGCCAGCTCACCGGGACAGGGGTCATCAGAGACCCAGTACTTC	CASSPGQGSSETQYF
TRBV5-1	NA	TRBJ2-5	NA	TGCGCCAGCAGCTTCGGGGAGGTCCCACAAGAGACCCAGTACTTC	CASSFGEVPQETQYF
TRBV5-1	NA	TRBJ2-1	TRBD1	TGCGCCAGCATGACCGGGACAGGGAAAAATGAGCAGTTCTTC	CASMTGTGKNEQFF
TRBV4-3	NA	TRBJ2-1	TRBD2	TGCGCCAGCAGCCCGGGACTAGCACTCTCCTACAATGAGCAGTTCTTC	CASSPGLALSYNEQFF
TRBV3-1/TRBV3-2	NA	TRBJ1-1	NA	TGTGCCAGCAGCCGGGACTTGTTGACTGAAGCTTTCTTT	CASSRDLLTEAFF
TRBV5-1	NA	TRBJ1-4	TRBD1	TGCGCCAGCAGGGAGGAGGGGGCAGAAGAAAAACTGTTTTTT	CASREEGAEEKLFF
TRBV4-3	NA	TRBJ2-5	TRBD1	TGCGCCAGCAGCCGAACGGACAGGGCGAAACAAGAGACCCAGTACTTC	CASSRTDRAKQETQYF
TRBV5-1	NA	TRBJ2-3	NA	TGCGCCAGCAGCGGCTGGGGGGTGAGCACAGATACGCAGTATTTT	CASSGWGVSTDTQYF
TRBV3-1/TRBV3-2	NA	TRBJ2-2	NA	TGTGCCAGCGGAGCTCTAAGCGGGGAGCTGTTTTTT	CASGALSGELFF
TRBV19	NA	TRBJ1-2	TRBD1	TGTGCCAGTAGTACCGGGACAGGGAATGGCTACACCTTC	CASSTGTGNGYTF
TRBV30	once	TRBJ2-6	NA	TGTGCCTGGAGGCCTGGCACAGGGGAGGACGTCCTGACTTTC	CAWRPGTGEDVLTF
TRBV4-3	once	TRBJ2-5	TRBD2	TGCGCCAGCAGCCTAAGGACTAGCGCTCAAGAGACCCAGTACTTC	CASSLRTSAQETQYF
TRBV6-5	NA	TRBJ1-2	NA	TGTGCCACCCGACGGGTGGTTACTAACTATGGCTACACCTTC	CATRRVVTNYGYTF
TRBV19	NA	TRBJ2-1	TRBD2	TGTGCCAGTACCCTGACTAGCGGGACAACCTACAATGAGCAGTTCTTC	CASTLTSGTTYNEQFF
TRBV19	NA	TRBJ1-5	NA	TGTGCCAGTAGAGTGACAGGAATCAATCAGCCCCAGCATTTT	CASRVTGINQPQHF
TRBV27	NA	TRBJ1-5	TRBD1	TGTGCCAGCAGTTTAGGTAGAAGGGGGCCCAACCAGCCCCAGCATTTT	CASSLGRRGPNQPQHF